What follows describes a single T cell receptor (beta chain). This entry belongs to a study of cytomegalovirus exposure and HLA in healthy donors. It was with 60 Vbeta and 13 Jbeta primers that the PCR ran. Method: immunoSEQ multiplex PCR; TCRdb's copy keeps in-frame clones and lacks some. This listing includes roughly 120,000 clones. V lost 3 bases, J lost 6 bases, and 21 bases lay in between. The CDR3 has 16 amino acids. Germline-derived CDR1 and CDR2 are LGHNA and YNFKEQ. This receptor was identified in a man between 35 and 55 years old in good health and CMV-seronegative. Sequences were obtained from PBMCs. This sequence joins TRBV4-2 and TRBJ2-7; D possibly corresponds to TRBD1 (5 bases). The chain's CDR3 is CASSQDPRASQIEQYF. CDR3 DNA: TGTGCCAGCAGCCAGGACCCCAGGGCTAGTCAAATCGAGCAGTACTTC.